This TCR beta chain comes out of a study of shared clonotypes between healthy human individuals. Whole-study results and caveats: Sampling included only blood; tissue repertoires likely differ. Clonotype sharing across four donors was observed for about 5.2% of naive CD4 clonotypes.

Every subset had its genomic DNA shared out evenly among several immunoSEQ plates. This table comes from immunoSEQ multiplex PCR, and its TCRdb copy is limited to in-frame clones, with some not included. The sample has approximately 97,000 clones, approximately 61% seen once. V gave up 4 bases and J gave up 5 bases, with 11 bases separating them. Germline CDR1 reads MGHDK; CDR2 reads SYGVNS. The CDR3 spans 13 residues. CD8 memory pooled CD45RO+ cells and CCR7-negative CD45RA+ TemRA cells. A word on this clone: The antigen is unknown.

This rearrangement joins TRBV25-1 to TRBJ2-5; D uncertain. The receptor's source is a man between 25 and 39 years old in good health. Sequenced material: memory CD8+ T cells sorted from blood. Subset meaning: CD45RO+ cells pooled with CCR7-negative TemRA cells. The CDR3 reads CASSVQARETQYF. CDR3 DNA sequence: TGTGCCAGCAGTGTGCAGGCGAGGGAGACCCAGTACTTC.